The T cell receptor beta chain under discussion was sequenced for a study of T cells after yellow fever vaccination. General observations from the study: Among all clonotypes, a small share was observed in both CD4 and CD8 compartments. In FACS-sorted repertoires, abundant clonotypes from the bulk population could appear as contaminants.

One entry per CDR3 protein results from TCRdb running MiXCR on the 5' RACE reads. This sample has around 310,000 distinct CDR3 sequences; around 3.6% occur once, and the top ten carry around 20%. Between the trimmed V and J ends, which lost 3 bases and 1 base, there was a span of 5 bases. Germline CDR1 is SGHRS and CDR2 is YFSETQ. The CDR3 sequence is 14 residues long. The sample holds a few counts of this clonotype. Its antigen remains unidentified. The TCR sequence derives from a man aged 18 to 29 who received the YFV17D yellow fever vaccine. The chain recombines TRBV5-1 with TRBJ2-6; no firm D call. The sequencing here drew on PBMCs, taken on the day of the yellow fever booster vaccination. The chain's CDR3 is CASSSQSGANVLTF. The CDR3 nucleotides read TGCGCCAGCAGCTCCCAATCTGGGGCCAACGTCCTGACTTTC.